Listed here are 28 T cell receptor beta chains from one sample, sequenced in a study of shared clonotypes between healthy human individuals. The method was immunoSEQ multiplex PCR; TCRdb's version includes in-frame clones alone and lacks a portion of them. The data contain about 1 million clones, 65% to 80% of them singletons. The sample comprised memory CD4+ T cells sorted from blood. Noted subset: CD45RA-negative fraction. The receptor source for this set is a man younger than 35 in good health.

The chain has TRBV18 and TRBJ2-7, with 10 bases aligning to TRBD1. V trimming: 3 bases; J trimming: 5 bases; junction bases outside the gene matches: 4. The CDR3 covers 14 residues. Germline CDR1 reads KGHSH; CDR2 reads LQKENI. The DNA for the CDR3 is TGTGCCAGCTCACCCGGACAGGGGGGGAACGAGCAGTACTTC. It encodes CASSPGQGGNEQYF.

This chain joins TRBV11-2 and TRBJ1-3; D call uncertain. CDR3 length: 16 amino acids. Germline V gives CDR1 SGHAT, CDR2 FQNNGV. V dropped 1 base and J dropped 0 bases, with 10 bases sitting between them. CDR3 region: CASSLAGRSSGNTIYF. DNA for the CDR3: TGTGCCAGCAGCTTAGCGGGCAGGAGCTCTGGAAACACCATATATTTT.

This chain uses TRBV5-6 with TRBJ2-1, with TRBD1 matching over 8 bases. Per germline, CDR1 SGHDT and CDR2 YYEEEE. CDR3 size: 14 residues. J gave up 2 bases and V 6 bases, and 4 bases lay outside the gene matches. CDR3: CASTTDRAYNEQFF. The CDR3 nucleotides read TGTGCCAGCACCACGGACAGGGCCTACAATGAGCAGTTCTTC. Looking up the rest from reference TRBV5-6 and TRBJ2-1 gives the full variable domain: DAGVTQSPTHLIKTRGQQVTLRCSPKSGHDTVSWYQQALGQGPQFIFQYYEEEERQRGNFPDRFSGHQFPNYSSELNVNALLLGDSALYLCASTTDRAYNEQFFGPGTRLTVL.

The chain couples TRBV5-4 to TRBJ2-3; 9 bases fit TRBD2. The ends lost 3 bases at V and 3 bases at J; junction bases unmatched: 8. Germline CDR1 is SGHNT and CDR2 is YYREEE (reference sequence). CDR3 length: 16 amino acids. CDR3 nucleotide sequence: TGTGCCAGCAGCTCACCGACTAGCGGAACAACAGATACGCAGTATTTT. Protein: CASSSPTSGTTDTQYF.

In its sample, this clone was seen once. The chain uses TRBV7-9 and TRBJ2-7; D gene unclear. Trimming pared 5 bases from V and 2 bases from J, leaving 10 bases between. CDR1 and CDR2 (germline): SEHNR, FQNEAQ (reference sequence). CDR3 length: 13 residues. CDR3: CASSPGAPYEQYF. CDR3 nucleotides: TGTGCCAGCAGCCCAGGTGCCCCCTACGAGCAGTACTTC.

This chain links TRBV10-3 with TRBJ2-6, with D possibly being TRBD1 (5 bases). Per the germline V gene, CDR1 is ENHRY and CDR2 is SYGVKD. V lost 11 bases and J 0 bases, leaving 20 bases between the germline ends. CDR3 length equals 17 residues. This CDR3 reads CAASGGQGDSGANVLTF. CDR3 DNA sequence: TGTGCCGCATCAGGTGGGCAGGGCGACTCTGGGGCCAACGTCCTGACTTTC.

CDR3 residues: CASSSEVKEKLFF. CDR3 in DNA: TGTGCCAGTAGTAGTGAGGTAAAAGAAAAACTGTTTTTT. This sequence joins TRBV19 and TRBJ1-4; D is unresolved. The CDR3 sequence is 13 residues long. Per germline, CDR1 LNHDA and CDR2 SQIVND (reference sequence). Deletions cut 4 bases from V and 8 bases from J, with 11 bases between. The full variable domain, with the rest looked up from reference TRBV19 and TRBJ1-4, is DGGITQSPKYLFRKEGQNVTLSCEQNLNHDAMYWYRQDPGQGLRLIYYSQIVNDFQKGDIAEGYSVSREKKESFPLTVTSAQKNPTAFYLCASSSEVKEKLFFGSGTQLSVL.

This chain joins TRBV7-2 and TRBJ1-2, with D possibly matching TRBD1 (6 bases). V was cut by 3 bases and J by 2 bases, with 13 bases left in between. Germline CDR1 is SGHTA and CDR2 is FQGNSA. The CDR3 extends over 15 amino acids. CDR3 residues: CASSLDSGANYGYTF. CDR3 in DNA: TGTGCCAGCAGCTTGGACAGTGGGGCGAACTATGGCTACACCTTC.

The genes are TRBV30 and TRBJ1-5; no definite D call. Germline lookup yields CDR1 GTSNPN and CDR2 SVGIG (reference sequence). This CDR3 is 15 amino acids long. V was pared by 0 bases and J by 1 base, with 10 bases between. Here the CDR3 reads CAWSVKGGSNQPQHF. CDR3 nucleotide sequence: TGTGCCTGGAGTGTAAAGGGCGGGAGCAATCAGCCCCAGCATTTT.

This clone came up a few times. The chain has TRBV11-2 and TRBJ2-5, with 7 bases matching TRBD2. Looked up from germline, CDR1 is SGHAT and CDR2 is FQNNGV. V was pared by 5 bases and J by 3 bases, with 9 bases of the junction left unmatched. The CDR3 runs to 15 residues. CDR3 sequence: CASSTRLSGEETQYF. DNA for the CDR3: TGTGCCAGCAGCACGCGACTAAGCGGGGAAGAGACCCAGTACTTC.

The chain combines TRBV6-6 with TRBJ2-1, with TRBD1 as a possible D gene (6 bases). The germline gives CDR1 MNHNY, CDR2 SVGAGI (reference sequence). There are 15 residues in the CDR3. The V and J ends lost 7 bases and 0 bases respectively, with 13 bases between them. The CDR3, as DNA: TGTGCCAGCACCGGAGCGGACAGCTCCTACAATGAGCAGTTCTTC. It codes for CASTGADSSYNEQFF.

The gene calls are TRBV12-2 and TRBJ2-5; the DNA was not used to check the table's D call, TRBD2. TRBV12-2 is an annotated pseudogene. This CDR3 is built from 16 residues. The CDR3: CASRCGASGSRQTQYF. The CDR3 bases are TGTGCAAGTCGCTGCGGGGCTAGCGGGAGTCGGCAGACCCAGTACTTC.

The V and J genes are TRBV5-1 and TRBJ2-5, with 8 bases fitting TRBD1. Germline CDR1 reads SGHRS; CDR2 reads YFSETQ. The junction had 10 bases not matched to a gene; V was cut back by 2 bases and J by 4 bases. The CDR3 has 16 amino acids. The CDR3 DNA reads as TGCGCCAGCAGCTTTACCGGGACAGGAATTTCAGAGACCCAGTACTTC. Protein product: CASSFTGTGISETQYF.

The rearrangement links TRBV11-1 to TRBJ2-2; either TRBD1 or TRBD2 may fit D (5 bases each). The CDR3 consists of 18 residues. V lost 5 bases, J lost 2 bases, and 21 bases lay in between. The germline V gene encodes CDR1 SGHAT and CDR2 FQDESV (reference sequence). The CDR3 is CASSTRTTGRVNTGELFF. CDR3 sequence (DNA): TGTGCCAGCAGCACTCGAACAACGGGACGAGTAAACACCGGGGAGCTGTTTTTT. Full variable domain (remainder filled in from reference TRBV11-1 and TRBJ2-2): EAEVAQSPRYKITEKSQAVAFWCDPISGHATLYWYRQILGQGPELLVQFQDESVVDDSQLPKDRFSAERLKGVDSTLKIQPAELGDSAMYLCASSTRTTGRVNTGELFFGEGSRLTVL.

Regarding this clone: This sample includes further DNA sequences coding for the same CDR3. The chain is built from TRBV5-1 and TRBJ2-4; a possible D gene is TRBD2 (5 bases). Trimming stripped 0 bases from V and 0 bases from J, with 10 bases between. This CDR3 region has 16 residues. CDR1 and CDR2 (germline): SGHRS, YFSETQ. CDR3 nucleotide sequence: TGCGCCAGCAGCTTGGCGAGCGGAGTAGCCAAAAACATTCAGTACTTC. It codes for CASSLASGVAKNIQYF.

A few counts support this clone. Other DNA sequences in this sample translate to the same CDR3. This chain uses TRBV30 with TRBJ1-6; the D gene is possibly TRBD1 (6 bases). Germline-derived CDR1 and CDR2 are GTSNPN and SVGIG (reference sequence). Trimming shortened V by 3 bases and J by 7 bases, and 10 bases separated the two germline ends. This CDR3 region has 13 residues. The CDR3 protein is CAWSADRNSPLHF. The CDR3 DNA reads as TGTGCCTGGAGCGCCGACAGGAATTCACCCCTCCACTTT. The full variable domain, completed using reference TRBV30 and TRBJ1-6, is SQTIHQWPATLVQPVGSPLSLECTVEGTSNPNLYWYRQAAGRGLQLLFYSVGIGQISSEVPQNLSASRPQDRQFILSSKKLLLSDSGFYLCAWSADRNSPLHFGNGTRLTVT.

A note on this clone: The sample holds other DNA sequences that translate to the same CDR3. The CDR3 DNA reads TGTGCCAGCAGCTCTAGACAGGGCGGTGGCTACACCTTC. Protein sequence: CASSSRQGGGYTF. The chain has TRBV7-2 and TRBJ1-2, with 7 bases matching TRBD1. Germline trimming cut 4 bases from V and 7 bases from J; bases unmatched to any gene: 6. Looked up from germline, CDR1 is SGHTA and CDR2 is FQGNSA. The CDR3 is made up of 13 amino acids.

The CDR3 nucleotides are TGTGCCAGCAGTATGGACAGGGGAAAGCAGCCCCAGCATTTT. Its protein product is CASSMDRGKQPQHF. This chain connects TRBV6-6 to TRBJ1-5, with TRBD1 identical over 9 bases. Trimming removed 5 bases from V and 7 bases from J; junction bases left unmatched: 6. Germline V gene data show CDR1 as MNHNY and CDR2 as SVGAGI (reference sequence). CDR3 size: 14 residues.

The V call is TRBV10-1, the J call TRBJ1-2, with 9 bases that match TRBD1. Germline V gene lookup returns CDR1 WNHNN and CDR2 SYGVQD (reference sequence). CDR3 length equals 17 residues. V lost 6 bases and J lost 0; bases outside the gene matches: 11. CDR3 nucleotide sequence: TGCGCCAGCAGAGAACCGGGACAGGGCTATGCTAACTATGGCTACACCTTC. Its translation: CASREPGQGYANYGYTF.

The chain has TRBV5-1 and TRBJ1-1; D unresolved. The ends were cut back, 5 bases at V and 2 bases at J, with 13 bases in the middle. CDR1 and CDR2 (germline): SGHRS, YFSETQ. There are 14 residues in the CDR3. CDR3: CASSRGPGNTEAFF. The CDR3, as DNA: TGCGCCAGCAGTCGAGGCCCAGGAAACACTGAAGCTTTCTTT.

This chain uses TRBV19 with TRBJ2-7, with 8 bases lining up with TRBD2. The CDR3 extends over 13 amino acids. Germline assignment: CDR1 LNHDA and CDR2 SQIVND (reference sequence). The J segment lost 5 bases and the V segment lost 5 bases, leaving 5 bases of the junction unmatched. In nucleotides, the CDR3 is TGTGCCAGTAGTTATAGCGGGAACGACGAGCAGTACTTC. Protein: CASSYSGNDEQYF. Together with reference TRBV19 and TRBJ2-7, the CDR3 gives the full variable domain: DGGITQSPKYLFRKEGQNVTLSCEQNLNHDAMYWYRQDPGQGLRLIYYSQIVNDFQKGDIAEGYSVSREKKESFPLTVTSAQKNPTAFYLCASSYSGNDEQYFGPGTRLTVT.

V usage is TRBV28 and J usage is TRBJ1-1; TRBD1 matches 9 bases. The CDR3 totals 16 residues. The V gene end was trimmed by 7 bases and the J gene end by 3 bases; junction bases not matched to a gene: 12. Germline V gene sequence: CDR1 MDHEN, CDR2 SYDVKM. The CDR3 DNA reads TGTGCCAGCATCCGGACAGGGGCGTTTCAGGACACTGAAGCTTTCTTT. The encoded protein is CASIRTGAFQDTEAFF.

The chain joins TRBV7-8 to TRBJ2-7, with D perhaps TRBD2 (6 bases). V was clipped by 1 base and J by 2 bases, with 21 bases between them. Germline CDR1 is SGHVS and CDR2 is FQNEAQ. The CDR3 is made up of 18 amino acids. DNA of the CDR3: TGTGCCAGCAGCTTAGAGGCGGCGGGGCGAGTCCGGACCTACGAGCAGTACTTC. This sequence encodes CASSLEAAGRVRTYEQYF.

This clone was counted only a few times. Germline is not matched at one junction end, which may reflect a read error. The chain is built from TRBV11-3 and TRBJ1-1; D not certain. There are 12 residues in the CDR3. Germline V gives CDR1 SGHNT, CDR2 YENEEA. The CDR3 nucleotides read TGTGCCAGCAGCTTCGGGAACTCTGAAGCTTTCTTT. The encoded protein is CASSFGNSEAFF.

About this clone: At the DNA level, this CDR3 is encoded by other sequences in the same sample as well. This chain connects TRBV11-2 to TRBJ2-7, with D possibly called TRBD1 or TRBD2 (6 bases each). Germline-derived CDR1 and CDR2 are SGHAT and FQNNGV. V lost 6 bases and J lost 2, with 14 bases in between. The CDR3 runs 14 residues. The CDR3 loop reads CASSLQGGPYEQYF. For the CDR3, the DNA is TGTGCCAGCAGTCTACAGGGAGGACCCTACGAGCAGTACTTC.

CDR3 protein: CASSLRDSSSYNEQFF. DNA for the CDR3: TGTGCCAGCAGCCTCCGGGACTCGAGCTCCTACAATGAGCAGTTCTTC. The chain links TRBV7-8 to TRBJ2-1; TRBD2 might be the D (6 bases). CDR1 is SGHVS, CDR2 FQNEAQ, per germline. The V end lost 5 bases, the J end lost 0 bases, and 14 bases lay between the germline ends. CDR3 length: 16 amino acids. The whole variable domain, remainder taken from reference TRBV7-8 and TRBJ2-1, is GAGVSQSPRYKVAKRGQDVALRCDPISGHVSLFWYQQALGQGPEFLTYFQNEAQLDKSGLPSDRFFAERPEGSVSTLKIQRTQQEDSAVYLCASSLRDSSSYNEQFFGPGTRLTVL.

The V and J genes are TRBV29-1 and TRBJ1-5; TRBD1 aligns across 8 bases. CDR1 and CDR2 (germline): SQVTM, ANQGSEA. The CDR3 spans 15 residues. V gave up 5 bases and J gave up 4 bases; unmatched junction bases: 10. CDR3 DNA: TGCAGCGTTCGGCAGGGGGCCTCCGATAATCAGCCCCAGCATTTT. Translation gives CSVRQGASDNQPQHF.

The chain has TRBV10-1 and TRBJ2-1, with TRBD1 identical over 7 bases. CDR1 WNHNN and CDR2 SYGVQD come from the germline V gene (reference sequence). The CDR3 is 15 amino acids. The V and J ends lost 11 bases and 8 bases, in that order; junction bases with no gene match: 18. CDR3 in DNA: TGCGCCTCGGTGACTCGGGACAGATGGATCGATGAGCAGTTCTTC. Translated: CASVTRDRWIDEQFF.